These T cell receptor beta chains were read from a single sample in a study of blood T cell repertoires in COVID-19. Here immunoSEQ multiplex PCR was the method, and the copy in TCRdb shows in-frame clones only, minus some. The sample lists under 200,000 clones, around 80% occurring once. Sequencing used peripheral blood. These receptors came from a man aged 55 to 70 with acute or convalescent COVID-19. Each CDR3 is given with its conserved first and last residue. D genes are given only for firm matches. Where a row states a size, it is once, few, many or the class of an expanded clone; other rows omit it.

v_gene	abundance	d_gene	j_gene	CDR3aa	CDR3nt
TRBV6-5	NA	NA	TRBJ2-5	CASSYATGTWGTQYF	TGTGCCAGCAGTTACGCCACAGGGACCTGGGGGACCCAGTACTTC
TRBV9	NA	TRBD1	TRBJ2-5	CASSVGTGRNQETQYF	TGTGCCAGCAGCGTGGGGACAGGGCGCAACCAAGAGACCCAGTACTTC
TRBV19	NA	NA	TRBJ2-7	CASSTNAGLYEQYF	TGTGCCAGTAGTACGAACGCAGGGCTGTACGAGCAGTACTTC
TRBV18	NA	NA	TRBJ2-7	CASSYTSYEQYF	TGTGCCAGCTCCTACACTAGCTACGAGCAGTACTTC
TRBV7-9	NA	TRBD1	TRBJ2-7	CASSLVFMDRGRDEQYF	TGTGCCAGCAGCTTGGTCTTTATGGACAGGGGGCGCGACGAGCAGTACTTC
TRBV6-5	NA	TRBD1	TRBJ1-4	CASSSTGASNEKLFF	TGTGCCAGCAGTTCCACAGGGGCCAGTAATGAAAAACTGTTTTTT
TRBV27	NA	NA	TRBJ1-5	CASSNKISNQPQHF	TGTGCCAGCAGCAACAAAATTAGCAATCAGCCCCAGCATTTT
TRBV13	NA	TRBD2	TRBJ2-2	CASSPFTSGGTGELFF	TGTGCCAGCAGCCCCTTCACTAGCGGGGGCACCGGGGAGCTGTTTTTT
TRBV6-1	NA	TRBD1	TRBJ1-2	CASSEGQGIYGYTF	TGTGCCAGCAGTGAGGGACAGGGGATCTATGGCTACACCTTC
TRBV9	NA	NA	TRBJ1-1	CASSPRLSQNTEAFF	TGTGCCAGCAGCCCCCGACTTAGCCAGAACACTGAAGCTTTCTTT
TRBV5-1	NA	NA	TRBJ1-1	CASSLDRQFMNTEAFF	TGCGCCAGCAGCTTGGACAGGCAATTCATGAACACTGAAGCTTTCTTT
TRBV27	once	NA	TRBJ2-3	CASMGHNTDTQYF	TGTGCCAGCATGGGACACAACACAGATACGCAGTATTTT
TRBV28	NA	TRBD1	TRBJ1-5	CASRGGQGHQPQHF	TGTGCCAGCAGGGGTGGACAGGGGCATCAGCCCCAGCATTTT
TRBV15	NA	TRBD1	TRBJ1-6	CATSSADRASSPLHF	TGTGCCACCAGCAGCGCGGACAGGGCTTCTTCACCCCTCCACTTT
TRBV19	NA	NA	TRBJ2-1	CASSWVGGNEQFF	TGTGCCAGTAGTTGGGTCGGGGGCAATGAGCAGTTCTTC
TRBV10-3	NA	NA	TRBJ2-1	CAISESGGYNEQFF	TGTGCCATCAGTGAGTCGGGGGGCTACAATGAGCAGTTCTTC
TRBV6-5	NA	NA	TRBJ2-1	CASSYSLRNEQFF	TGTGCCAGCAGTTACTCCCTACGGAATGAGCAGTTCTTC
TRBV27	NA	TRBD2	TRBJ2-1	CASSLSSGGAGNEQFF	TGTGCCAGCAGTTTATCTAGCGGGGGGGCCGGAAATGAGCAGTTCTTC
TRBV29-1	NA	NA	TRBJ2-7	CSVPLWGGHEQYF	TGCAGCGTGCCCCTCTGGGGGGGGCACGAGCAGTACTTC
TRBV27	NA	TRBD2	TRBJ2-1	CASNPGGAIINEQFF	TGTGCCAGCAATCCCGGGGGGGCCATTATAAATGAGCAGTTCTTC
TRBV5-4	NA	TRBD2	TRBJ2-7	CASSASGGSYEQYF	TGTGCCAGCAGCGCTAGCGGGGGGTCCTACGAGCAGTACTTC
TRBV27	once	NA	TRBJ1-6	CASSPLNSPLHF	TGTGCCAGCAGTCCCCTAAATTCACCCCTCCACTTT
TRBV5-4	few	TRBD1	TRBJ2-7	CASSLRDSPYEQYF	TGTGCCAGCAGCTTGCGGGACAGCCCCTACGAGCAGTACTTC
TRBV5-4	once	NA	TRBJ2-1	CASSPGQINNEQFF	TGTGCCAGCAGCCCCGGACAGATCAACAATGAGCAGTTCTTC
TRBV9	NA	NA	TRBJ2-3	CASSAPRVTSTDTQYF	TGTGCCAGCAGCGCACCGAGGGTAACTAGCACAGATACGCAGTATTTT
TRBV5-1	NA	TRBD2	TRBJ2-5	CASSPGTSGGAGGETQYF	TGCGCCAGCAGCCCCGGGACTAGCGGGGGGGCCGGAGGTGAGACCCAGTACTTC
TRBV25-1	NA	NA	TRBJ1-3	CASSERGSSLSGNTIYF	TGTGCCAGCAGTGAACGGGGGAGTTCCCTCTCTGGAAACACCATATATTTT
TRBV6-1	NA	NA	TRBJ1-3	CASSELAAGNTIYF	TGTGCCAGCAGTGAACTGGCAGCTGGAAACACCATATATTTT
TRBV10-2	NA	TRBD2	TRBJ2-3	CASFVRERGSTDTQYF	TGCGCCAGCTTCGTCCGAGAGCGGGGTAGCACAGATACGCAGTATTTT
TRBV7-2	NA	TRBD2	TRBJ2-7	CASSLGGGSYEQYF	TGTGCCAGCAGCTTAGGCGGGGGGAGTTACGAGCAGTACTTC
TRBV3-1/TRBV3-2	NA	TRBD2	TRBJ2-3	CASSQGIAGGITDTQYF	TGTGCCAGCAGCCAAGGGATAGCGGGGGGGATCACAGATACGCAGTATTTT
TRBV6-2/TRBV6-3	NA	NA	TRBJ1-1	CASSYSGAPEAFF	TGTGCCAGCAGTTACTCGGGGGCCCCTGAAGCTTTCTTT
TRBV25-1	NA	TRBD1	TRBJ2-2	CASSGGQGYTGELFF	TGTGCCAGCAGTGGGGGACAGGGGTACACCGGGGAGCTGTTTTTT
TRBV7-9	once	NA	TRBJ1-1	CASSSGESAEAFF	TGTGCCAGCAGCTCTGGGGAGTCGGCTGAAGCTTTCTTT
TRBV5-1	NA	TRBD2	TRBJ2-3	CASSVQRGTQFTDTQYF	TGCGCCAGCAGCGTACAGCGGGGGACCCAGTTCACAGATACGCAGTATTTT
TRBV10-3	few	TRBD2	TRBJ2-7	CAISDTSGALSSYEQYF	TGTGCCATCAGTGATACTAGCGGGGCCCTGAGCTCCTACGAGCAGTACTTC
TRBV6-1	NA	TRBD1	TRBJ2-7	CASSEWDRTYEQYF	TGTGCCAGCAGTGAGTGGGACAGGACCTACGAGCAGTACTTC
TRBV4-3	NA	NA	TRBJ1-2	CASSQDRQGHFDGYTF	TGCGCCAGCAGCCAAGATCGGCAGGGCCATTTTGATGGCTACACCTTC
TRBV5-6	NA	NA	TRBJ2-1	CASSLGGSVGEQFF	TGTGCCAGCAGCTTGGGAGGCTCCGTAGGTGAGCAGTTCTTC
TRBV11-2	NA	NA	TRBJ1-1	CASHKNMNTEAFF	TGTGCCAGCCATAAAAACATGAACACTGAAGCTTTCTTT